These 29 T cell receptor beta chains came from one sample sequenced in a study of T-cell reconstitution after alpha-beta-depleted transplantation in children. Unique molecular identifiers featured in how the TCRbeta library was prepared. Using its own MiXCR run on the PCR reads, TCRdb lists one record per CDR3 protein. The sample contains hundreds of thousands of distinct CDR3 sequences, roughly 15% of which appear only once. Sequences were derived from PBMCs, mostly from graft donor cells, sampled 360 days after TCRalphabeta/CD19-depleted stem cell transplant. The receptors originated from a male patient between 5 and 17 years old who had a stem cell transplant for acute lymphoblastic leukemia, so the T cells may come from the graft donor.

This clonotype was seen once. The chain has TRBV4-2 and TRBJ2-7; D not certain. The CDR3 length is 15 residues. CDR1 is LGHNA and CDR2 is YNFKEQ in the germline V gene. Deletions cut 0 bases from V and 3 bases from J, with 12 bases between. CDR3 sequence (DNA): TGTGCCAGCAGCCAAGATCATGGCCAGTACTACGAGCAGTACTTC. It codes for CASSQDHGQYYEQYF.

This clonotype was detected ten times or more. CDR3 sequence (DNA): TGCAGTGCTTCCCTTACTAGCGGGCCTATCTCCTACGAGCAGTACTTC. Amino acids: CSASLTSGPISYEQYF. This chain links TRBV20-1 with TRBJ2-7, with TRBD2 matching over 9 bases. Germline trimming cut 5 bases from V and 0 bases from J; bases unmatched to any gene: 11. This CDR3 contains 16 residues. The germline V gene encodes CDR1 DFQATT and CDR2 SNEGSKA (reference sequence).

The rearrangement uses TRBV29-1 and TRBJ2-1; D is unresolved. Germline V gene sequence: CDR1 SQVTM, CDR2 ANQGSEA. V lost 6 bases, J lost 0 bases, and 12 bases lay in between. This CDR3 has 14 residues. For the CDR3, the DNA is TGCAGCGTCGCAGGACGGGTCTCCTACAATGAGCAGTTCTTC. It codes for CSVAGRVSYNEQFF.

The gene calls are TRBV20-1 and TRBJ2-1, with D uncertain. Germline CDR1 and CDR2: DFQATT and SNEGSKA (reference sequence). The CDR3 is 12 amino acids. V was trimmed by 1 base and J by 0 bases, leaving 1 base between them. The DNA of the CDR3 is TGCAGTGCTAGAGTCTCCTACAATGAGCAGTTCTTC. It translates to CSARVSYNEQFF.

In its sample, this clonotype was seen a few times. J is TRBJ2-5 and V is TRBV29-1, with 14 bases fitting TRBD2. Unmatched junction bases numbered 4, after V lost 6 bases and J lost 4 bases. Looked up from germline, CDR1 is SQVTM and CDR2 is ANQGSEA. CDR3 length: 14 amino acids. The CDR3 spells CSVDGLAGGETQYF. Written as DNA, the CDR3 is TGCAGCGTAGACGGACTAGCGGGAGGAGAGACCCAGTACTTC.

There are many counts of this clonotype. This sequence joins TRBV3-1 and TRBJ1-6; no definite D call. Germline loops: CDR1 LGHDT, CDR2 YNNKEL (reference sequence). CDR3 length equals 12 residues. Deletions cut 10 bases from V and 9 bases from J, with 13 bases between. CDR3 DNA sequence: TGTGCCACCCAGATCGGTGGTTCACCCCTCCACTTT. It translates to CATQIGGSPLHF.

The rearrangement links TRBV5-1 to TRBJ2-1, with 12 bases aligning to TRBD2. V lost 3 bases and J lost 10; bases outside the gene matches: 11. This CDR3 region has 16 residues. CDR1 and CDR2 (germline): SGHRS, YFSETQ. DNA for the CDR3: TGCGCCAGCAGCTACAAACTAGCGGGAGGACTGGGAGAGCAGTTCTTC. This codes for CASSYKLAGGLGEQFF.

The sample holds many counts of this clonotype. The V gene is TRBV27, the J gene TRBJ2-7, with TRBD2 matching 8 bases. Losses at the gene ends were 2 bases for V and 3 bases for J; bases not matched to a gene: 6. The length of the CDR3 is 15 residues. The V gene's germline CDR1 is MNHEY and CDR2 SMNVEV (reference sequence). The CDR3 sequence: CASSLGTSRVYEQYF. CDR3 in DNA: TGTGCCAGCAGTTTAGGGACTAGTAGAGTCTACGAGCAGTACTTC.

The genes are TRBV4-1 and TRBJ1-5, with 10 bases aligning to TRBD1. After removal of 0 bases from V and 7 bases from J, the junction contained 6 bases not matched to a gene. The CDR3 has 16 amino acids. The germline gives CDR1 MGHRA, CDR2 YSYEKL. In DNA, the CDR3 is TGCGCCAGCAGCCAAGAAGAAGGACAGGGGGGGCAGCCCCAGCATTTT. Translating gives CASSQEEGQGGQPQHF.

The chain recombines TRBV24-1 with TRBJ2-6; tentative D call: TRBD2 (5 bases). Between the trimmed V and J ends, which lost 6 bases and 0 bases, there was a span of 11 bases. The CDR3 is 16 amino acids. From germline, CDR1 is KGHDR and CDR2 SFDVKD. CDR3 in amino acids: CATSTDGGSGANVLTF. CDR3 in DNA: TGTGCCACCAGTACGGACGGAGGCTCTGGGGCCAACGTCCTGACTTTC.

This clonotype was seen only a few times. The chain links TRBV5-1 to TRBJ2-7, with a possible D match to TRBD2 (6 bases). The V gene's germline CDR1 is SGHRS and CDR2 YFSETQ. With 4 bases removed from V and 3 bases from J, the gap between germline ends came to 20 bases. This CDR3 is built from 16 residues. The DNA of the CDR3 is TGCGCCAGCAGCGTCCACTGGGAGGTCTTAAACTACGAGCAGTACTTC. Translated, it gives CASSVHWEVLNYEQYF.

This sequence joins TRBV12-3 or TRBV12-4 and TRBJ2-7; 9 nucleotides line up with TRBD1. V lost 3 bases to trimming and J lost 3 bases; unmatched junction nucleotides: 6. This CDR3 region has 15 residues. The CDR3 region has the DNA TGTGCCAGCAGTTTCGACCGGGACAGGGACTACGAGCAGTACTTC. This translates into CASSFDRDRDYEQYF.

This clonotype was counted only a few times. V is TRBV27 and J is TRBJ1-5; D gene uncertain. Germline CDR1 and CDR2: MNHEY and SMNVEV (reference sequence). Trimming left V 5 bases short and J 2 bases short, with 13 bases between. CDR3 length: 15 residues. CDR3: CASSKRPTGNQPQHF. The CDR3 DNA reads TGTGCCAGCAGTAAGAGGCCGACTGGCAATCAGCCCCAGCATTTT.

This clonotype turned up a few times. This chain links TRBV11-1 with TRBJ2-1, with 7 positions matching TRBD2. V trimming: 1 base; J trimming: 4 bases; junction bases outside the gene matches: 13. CDR1 is SGHAT and CDR2 is FQDESV in the germline V gene (reference sequence). This CDR3 has 18 amino acids. The CDR3 here is CASSLVLGVAGAYNEQFF. The CDR3, as DNA: TGTGCCAGCAGCTTAGTTCTGGGAGTAGCGGGTGCTTACAATGAGCAGTTCTTC. The variable domain in full, with the rest retrieved from reference TRBV11-1 and TRBJ2-1, is EAEVAQSPRYKITEKSQAVAFWCDPISGHATLYWYRQILGQGPELLVQFQDESVVDDSQLPKDRFSAERLKGVDSTLKIQPAELGDSAMYLCASSLVLGVAGAYNEQFFGPGTRLTVL.

This clonotype was counted between two and nine times. The J gene is TRBJ1-5, the V gene TRBV5-1, with D maybe TRBD1 (5 bases). In germline, CDR1 is SGHRS, CDR2 YFSETQ. The CDR3 spans 15 residues. The V gene lost 0 bases and the J gene lost 6 bases, with 13 bases spanning the gap. The CDR3 region has the DNA TGCGCCAGCAGCTTGGAAGGGGCTGGGGGTCAGCCCCAGCATTTT. The encoded protein is CASSLEGAGGQPQHF.

This clonotype was recorded only once. The J gene is TRBJ2-7, the V gene TRBV20-1; 7 nucleotides align to TRBD1. CDR1 DFQATT and CDR2 SNEGSKA come from the germline V gene (reference sequence). This CDR3 comprises 16 residues. Trimming cost V 3 bases and J 4 bases; bases outside gene matches: 15. Written as DNA, the CDR3 is TGCAGTGCTAGGGCAGACATTGGGACAGCTGAATACGAGCAGTACTTC. Amino acid sequence: CSARADIGTAEYEQYF.

The gene calls are TRBV5-1 and TRBJ2-1; weak D call: TRBD2 (6 bases). This CDR3 spans 14 amino acids. Germline CDR1 is SGHRS and CDR2 is YFSETQ. V was trimmed by 4 bases and J by 5 bases, leaving 13 bases between them. CDR3 sequence: CASSPGTVDNEQFF. CDR3 in DNA: TGCGCCAGCAGCCCCGGGACTGTAGACAATGAGCAGTTCTTC.

Only a few counts were recorded for this clonotype. The rearrangement links TRBV19 to TRBJ2-7; possible D gene TRBD2, 6 bases. The V and J ends lost 10 bases and 0 bases respectively, with 13 bases between them. Per germline, CDR1 LNHDA and CDR2 SQIVND (reference sequence). The CDR3 is 13 residues long. The CDR3 reads CATREVGSYEQYF. DNA of the CDR3: TGTGCCACGCGGGAAGTGGGCTCCTACGAGCAGTACTTC.

This clonotype was observed a few times. The J gene is TRBJ2-3, the V gene TRBV15; D possibly corresponds to TRBD2 (6 bases). Trimming took 5 bases from V and 4 from J, leaving 16 bases between them. Germline lookup yields CDR1 LNHNV and CDR2 YYDKDF (reference sequence). The CDR3 is 15 residues long. CDR3: CATSSPDGGSDTQYF. CDR3 nucleotides: TGTGCCACCAGCTCCCCCGATGGGGGGTCAGATACGCAGTATTTT.

This clonotype was seen repeatedly, ten times or more. This chain connects TRBV19 to TRBJ2-7, with 8 bases lining up with TRBD2. The CDR3 consists of 16 residues. V lost 5 bases and J lost 1; bases outside the gene matches: 10. CDR1 is LNHDA and CDR2 is SQIVND in the germline V gene (reference sequence). The CDR3 DNA follows: TGTGCCAGTAGTCCCCCCCCGGGACTAGGTTCCTACGAGCAGTACTTC. Its protein is CASSPPPGLGSYEQYF.

V and J are TRBV28 and TRBJ1-5; no firm D call. This CDR3 is built from 15 residues. V lost 8 bases and J 0 bases, leaving 14 bases between the germline ends. Germline-derived CDR1 and CDR2 are MDHEN and SYDVKM. CDR3 region: CASLSLDYSNQPQHF. The CDR3, as DNA: TGTGCCAGCTTGTCACTGGATTATAGCAATCAGCCCCAGCATTTT.

The chain combines TRBV4-1 with TRBJ2-7, with D uncertain. This CDR3 has 15 amino acids. The ends were cut back, 0 bases at V and 6 bases at J, with 15 bases in the middle. Germline lookup yields CDR1 MGHRA and CDR2 YSYEKL. DNA of the CDR3: TGCGCCAGCAGCCAAGATCCCGCTTTCGGACCCGAGCAGTACTTC. Its translation is CASSQDPAFGPEQYF.

The chain couples TRBV25-1 to TRBJ2-7; 10 nucleotides match TRBD1. The V segment lost 10 bases and the J segment 2 bases; nucleotides outside the gene matches: 11. This CDR3 is 15 amino acids long. Per the germline V gene, CDR1 is MGHDK and CDR2 is SYGVNS. In DNA, the CDR3 is TGTGCCACCGAGATCTCCGGGACAGGGGCCTACGAGCAGTACTTC. Translation gives CATEISGTGAYEQYF.

There are a few counts of this clonotype. The V call is TRBV29-1, the J call TRBJ2-7, with D possibly matching TRBD1 (5 bases). Per germline, CDR1 SQVTM and CDR2 ANQGSEA. Deletions cut 6 bases from V and 7 bases from J, with 19 bases between. This CDR3 is 13 amino acids long. The DNA of the CDR3 is TGCAGCGTGCAAACAGGATATACATGGGAGCAGTACTTC. Encoded protein: CSVQTGYTWEQYF.

This clonotype was counted only a few times. The chain combines TRBV12-3 or TRBV12-4 with TRBJ2-2, with D uncertain. Trimming pared 10 bases from V and 2 bases from J, leaving 17 bases between. The CDR3 runs to 15 residues. Here the CDR3 reads CATRGFAANTGELFF. DNA for the CDR3: TGTGCCACCCGTGGGTTTGCGGCAAACACCGGGGAGCTGTTTTTT.

This clonotype showed up just a few times. The CDR3 sequence is CSARDYKRAHYEQYF. The CDR3 DNA follows: TGCAGTGCTAGAGATTATAAGAGGGCCCACTACGAGCAGTACTTC. This chain uses TRBV20-1 with TRBJ2-7, with D tentatively TRBD2 (5 bases). The CDR3 totals 15 residues. CDR1 is DFQATT, CDR2 SNEGSKA, per germline (reference sequence). Deletions cut 0 bases from V and 3 bases from J, with 15 bases between.

This clonotype was observed a few times. The chain couples TRBV20-1 to TRBJ1-2; D gene ambiguous. This CDR3 spans 13 amino acids. Germline CDR1 DFQATT, CDR2 SNEGSKA (reference sequence). V was clipped by 0 bases and J by 5 bases, with 10 bases between them. The CDR3 protein is CSARDLGDYGYTF. The DNA for the CDR3 is TGCAGTGCTAGAGATCTTGGCGATTATGGCTACACCTTC.

In this sample, this clonotype turned up many times. The chain has TRBV3-1 and TRBJ2-5; 13 bases match TRBD2. Germline trimming cut 4 bases from V and 2 bases from J; bases unmatched to any gene: 7. The CDR3 is 17 residues long. Per germline, CDR1 LGHDT and CDR2 YNNKEL (reference sequence). CDR3 amino acids: CASSLWTSGSPQETQYF. The CDR3, as DNA: TGTGCCAGCAGCCTTTGGACTAGCGGGAGTCCTCAAGAGACCCAGTACTTC.

This clonotype appeared a few times. The chain has TRBV24-1 and TRBJ2-2; 15 bases fit TRBD2. J was trimmed by 2 bases and V by 9 bases; bases with no gene match: 6. Germline V lookup: CDR1 KGHDR, CDR2 SFDVKD. The CDR3 is 17 residues long. CDR3 nucleotides: TGTGCCACCTGTCGGACTAGCGGGAGGGGTAACACCGGGGAGCTGTTTTTT. Its protein is CATCRTSGRGNTGELFF.